This section outlines one TCR beta chain sequence together with its context. This entry comes from a study of blood T cell repertoires in COVID-19. The overall study: The United States, Italy and Spain were the sources of the acute and convalescent COVID-19 samples. T cells, B-cell-depleted T cells, or PBMCs provided the cDNA or gDNA that served as material.

This CDR3 is built from 19 residues. The germline CDR1 and CDR2 sequences are MNHEY and SMNVEV (reference sequence). Trimming took off 0 bases at V and 9 bases at J, with 24 bases between the two ends. In the original processing: Quantification of nucleated cells was approximated via reference gene primer amplification. The method was immunoSEQ multiplex PCR; TCRdb's version includes in-frame clones alone and lacks a portion of them. The V and J calls and the clone size are those of that table, but D and trimming were determined from the DNA. The table lists 65,000 to 90,000 clones, around 77% of them singletons.

The chain employs TRBV27 and TRBJ1-6; TRBD1 might be the D (5 bases). The sequence derives from a man aged 70 or older with active or convalescent COVID-19. The sample consisted of peripheral blood. CDR3 nucleotides: TGTGCCAGCAGTTTATCACCCACACAACTACGGGGGAAATTTTCACCCCTCCACTTT. Translated, it gives CASSLSPTQLRGKFSPLHF.